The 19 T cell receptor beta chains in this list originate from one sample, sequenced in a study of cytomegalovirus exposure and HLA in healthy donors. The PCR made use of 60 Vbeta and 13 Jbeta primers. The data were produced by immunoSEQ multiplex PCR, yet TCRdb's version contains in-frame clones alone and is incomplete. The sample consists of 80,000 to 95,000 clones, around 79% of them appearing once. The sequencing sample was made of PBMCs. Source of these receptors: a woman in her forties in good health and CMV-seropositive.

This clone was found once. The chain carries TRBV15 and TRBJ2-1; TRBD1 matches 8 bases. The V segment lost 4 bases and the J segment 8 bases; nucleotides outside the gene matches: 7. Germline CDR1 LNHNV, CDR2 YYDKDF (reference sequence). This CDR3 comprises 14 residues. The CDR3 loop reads CATSTLTGDDEQFF. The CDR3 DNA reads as TGTGCCACCAGCACCCTGACAGGGGATGATGAGCAGTTCTTC.

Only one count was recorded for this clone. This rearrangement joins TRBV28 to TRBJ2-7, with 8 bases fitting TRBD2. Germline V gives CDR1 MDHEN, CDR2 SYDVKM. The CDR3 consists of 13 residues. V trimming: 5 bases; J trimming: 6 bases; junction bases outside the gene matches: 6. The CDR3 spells CASSLSSGSEQYF. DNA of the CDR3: TGTGCCAGCAGTCTTTCAAGCGGGAGCGAGCAGTACTTC.

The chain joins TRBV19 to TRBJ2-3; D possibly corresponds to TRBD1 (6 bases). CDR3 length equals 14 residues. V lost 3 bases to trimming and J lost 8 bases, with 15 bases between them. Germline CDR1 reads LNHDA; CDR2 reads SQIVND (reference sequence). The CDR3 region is CASSIDRSGATQYF. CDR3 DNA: TGTGCCAGTAGTATCGACAGGTCCGGAGCTACGCAGTATTTT.

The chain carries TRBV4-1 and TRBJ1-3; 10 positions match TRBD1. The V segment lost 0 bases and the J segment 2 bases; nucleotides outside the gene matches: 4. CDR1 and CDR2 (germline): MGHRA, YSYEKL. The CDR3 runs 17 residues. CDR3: CASSQDDGQGAGNTIYF. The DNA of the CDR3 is TGCGCCAGCAGCCAAGATGACGGACAGGGGGCTGGAAACACCATATATTTT.

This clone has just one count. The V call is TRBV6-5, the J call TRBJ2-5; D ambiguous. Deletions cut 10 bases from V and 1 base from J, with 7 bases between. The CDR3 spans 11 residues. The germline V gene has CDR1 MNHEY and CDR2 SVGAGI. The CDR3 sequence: CATFSQETQYF. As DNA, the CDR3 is TGTGCCACCTTTAGCCAAGAGACCCAGTACTTC.

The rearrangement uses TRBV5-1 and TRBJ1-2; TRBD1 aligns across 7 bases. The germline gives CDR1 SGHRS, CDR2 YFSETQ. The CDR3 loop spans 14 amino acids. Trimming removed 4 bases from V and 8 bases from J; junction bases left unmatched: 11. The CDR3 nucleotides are TGCGCCAGCAGCAGCTCCGGGACAGCCGCGGGCTACACCTTC. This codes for CASSSSGTAAGYTF.

CDR3 protein: CAWSVAGSNEQYF. In DNA form, the CDR3 reads TGTGCCTGGAGTGTAGCAGGATCCAACGAGCAGTACTTC. The chain is built from TRBV30 and TRBJ2-7; D unclear. Trimming took 0 bases from V and 5 from J, leaving 11 bases between them. Germline CDR1 reads GTSNPN; CDR2 reads SVGIG (reference sequence). The CDR3 covers 13 residues.

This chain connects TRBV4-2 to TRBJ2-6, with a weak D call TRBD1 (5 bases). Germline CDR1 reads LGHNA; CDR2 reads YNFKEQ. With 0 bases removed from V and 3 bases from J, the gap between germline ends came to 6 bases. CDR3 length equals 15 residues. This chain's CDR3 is CASSQDRVGANVLTF. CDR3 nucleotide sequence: TGTGCCAGCAGCCAAGACAGGGTTGGGGCCAACGTCCTGACTTTC.

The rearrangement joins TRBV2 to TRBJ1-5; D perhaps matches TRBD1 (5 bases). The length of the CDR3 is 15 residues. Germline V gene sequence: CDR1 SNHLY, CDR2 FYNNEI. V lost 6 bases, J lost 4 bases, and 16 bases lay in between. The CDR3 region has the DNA TGTGCCAGCAGCCCTCAGGGAAATCCTAATCAGCCCCAGCATTTT. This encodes CASSPQGNPNQPQHF.

The CDR3, as DNA: TGTGCCAGCTCCGAGGGGGCAACTAATGAAAAACTGTTTTTT. Its protein product is CASSEGATNEKLFF. The chain joins TRBV25-1 to TRBJ1-4; a possible D gene is TRBD1 (6 bases). Germline loops: CDR1 MGHDK, CDR2 SYGVNS. V was shortened by 8 bases and J by 0 bases, with 10 bases between the two germline ends. This CDR3 is built from 14 residues.

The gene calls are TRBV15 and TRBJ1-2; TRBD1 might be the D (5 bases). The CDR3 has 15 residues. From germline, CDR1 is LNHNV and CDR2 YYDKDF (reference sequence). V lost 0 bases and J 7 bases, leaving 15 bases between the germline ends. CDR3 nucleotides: TGTGCCACCAGCAGAGATTGGGAGGGGACCCCTGGCTACACCTTC. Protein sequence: CATSRDWEGTPGYTF.

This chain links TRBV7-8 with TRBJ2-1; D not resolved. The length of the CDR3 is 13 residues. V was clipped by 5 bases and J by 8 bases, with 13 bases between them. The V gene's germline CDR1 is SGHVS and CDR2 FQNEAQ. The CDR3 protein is CASSPPRLDEQFF. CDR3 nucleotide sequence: TGTGCCAGCAGCCCCCCCCGACTCGATGAGCAGTTCTTC.

The CDR3 loop reads CASGRRGQKKNIQYF. CDR3 nucleotide sequence: TGTGCCTCAGGCCGAAGGGGACAAAAGAAAAACATTCAGTACTTC. V and J are TRBV30 and TRBJ2-4; TRBD1 is a possible D gene (6 bases). The CDR3 contains 15 residues. Germline CDR1 GTSNPN, CDR2 SVGIG (reference sequence). The V gene lost 7 bases and the J gene lost 4 bases, with 20 bases spanning the gap.

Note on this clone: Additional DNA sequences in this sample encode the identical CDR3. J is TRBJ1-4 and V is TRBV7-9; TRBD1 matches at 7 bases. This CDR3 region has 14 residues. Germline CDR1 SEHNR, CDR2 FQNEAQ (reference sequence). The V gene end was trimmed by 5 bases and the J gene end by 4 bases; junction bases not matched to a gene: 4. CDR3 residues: CASSLRQGNEKLFF. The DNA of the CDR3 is TGTGCCAGCAGCCTCCGACAGGGTAATGAAAAACTGTTTTTT.

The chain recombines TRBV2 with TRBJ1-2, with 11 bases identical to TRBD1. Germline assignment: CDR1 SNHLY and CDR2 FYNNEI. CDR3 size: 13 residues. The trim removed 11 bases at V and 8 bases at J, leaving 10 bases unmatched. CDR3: CAGTGGILSGYTF. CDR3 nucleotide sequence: TGTGCCGGGACAGGGGGAATATTGAGCGGCTACACCTTC.

This CDR3 reads CASSLRTSSYNEQFF. CDR3 sequence (DNA): TGTGCCAGCAGCTTACGAACTAGCTCTTACAATGAGCAGTTCTTC. The J gene is TRBJ2-1, the V gene TRBV7-3, with D tentatively TRBD2 (6 bases). Trimming left V 2 bases short and J 4 bases short, with 12 bases between. Per the germline V gene, CDR1 is SGHTA and CDR2 is FQGTGA. The CDR3 has 15 residues.

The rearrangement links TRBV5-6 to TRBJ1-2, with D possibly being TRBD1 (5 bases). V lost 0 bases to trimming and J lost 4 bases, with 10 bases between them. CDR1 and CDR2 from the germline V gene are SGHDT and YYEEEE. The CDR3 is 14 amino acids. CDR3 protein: CASSLEGLSYGYTF. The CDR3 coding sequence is TGTGCCAGCAGCTTGGAGGGGCTCAGCTATGGCTACACCTTC.

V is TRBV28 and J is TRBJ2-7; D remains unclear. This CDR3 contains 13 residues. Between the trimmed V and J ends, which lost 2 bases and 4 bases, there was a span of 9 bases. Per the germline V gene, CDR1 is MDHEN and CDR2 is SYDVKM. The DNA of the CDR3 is TGTGCCAGCAGTTTAAGAGTCTTTTACGAGCAGTACTTC. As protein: CASSLRVFYEQYF.

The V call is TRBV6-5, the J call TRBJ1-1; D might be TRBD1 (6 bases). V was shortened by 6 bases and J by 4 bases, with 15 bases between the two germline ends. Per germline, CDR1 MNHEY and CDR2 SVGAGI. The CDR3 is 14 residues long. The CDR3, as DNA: TGTGCCAGCAGCTATACGGGACATGGCACTGAAGCTTTCTTT. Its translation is CASSYTGHGTEAFF.